Listed here is a single TCR beta chain. The antigen it binds to is not known. The record has no base qualities; no much larger clone is one base away. Participants in the prospective study were aged about 18 to 100 years, lived in more than 20 United States geographic areas, and enrolled through a virtual design. To assign participants to cohorts, the prospective study relied on clinical history that participants themselves reported in a screening survey and a study questionnaire. In the prospective study, whole blood, serum and a nasopharyngeal or oropharyngeal swab were collected from each participant by mobile phlebotomists. Over an approximately 2-month period, participants in the prospective study had the option of providing additional blood draws and questionnaires. Prospective study blood samples were shipped either frozen or at room temperature before DNA extraction. This sample was included in a study of blood T cell repertoires in COVID-19 (TCRdb year 2020). Some background on the complete study: For ImmuneRACE Cohort 3, a participant was defined as recovered based on two consecutive negative NP/OP PCR tests, clearance by a healthcare professional, or resolution of symptoms. Samples from collaborators originated in the United States, Italy and Spain and spanned both the acute and convalescent phases of COVID-19. The material from the prospective study consisted of cDNA or gDNA derived from T cells, B-cell-depleted T cells, or PBMCs. Deeply sampled blood TCRbeta repertoires from subjects exposed to, actively infected with, or recovered from COVID-19 were included in the dataset. A freely available public database, intended as a resource for researchers studying the immune response to SARS-CoV-2, is where the repertoires were released. The samples were drawn from the first 160 participants of the ongoing ImmuneRACE study and from 1,200 or so subjects provided by 6 global collaborators. Nearly every sample came with metadata listing a de-identified subject ID, COVID-19 status, age in years and sex. Where HLA class I and class II types were available, the types were taken from metadata supplied by the sample provider, not from assay-based typing.

The immunoSEQ Assay, a bias-controlled multiplex PCR, was used to amplify TCRbeta CDR3 regions from genomic DNA. As for the authors' bioinformatics: The number of nucleated cells in each sample was estimated from the amplification of reference gene primers within the assay. To quantify the absolute abundance of each unique TCRbeta CDR3 rearrangement, sequence reads were collapsed and filtered. Productive Simpson clonality was computed per sample as the square root of Simpson's diversity index over productive rearrangements. This immuneACCESS table, as held by TCRdb, lists in-frame sequences with V and J called but not all clones. Of the missing ones, under half trace to an unresolved V gene in checked studies; the others have no known cause. The V and J calls and the clone size are those of that table, but D and trimming were determined from the DNA. The sample data list approximately 250,000 clones, and 88% of these were observed just once. Jointly, the top ten make up approximately 2% of the sample.

Broad study findings and their caveats: Clinical and demographic metadata were provided uncurated, with the amount varying by source and participant.

Trimming at the junction amounts to 2 bases on V and 14 bases on J, and the germline ends lie 28 bases apart. CDR1 and CDR2 are drawn from the germline V gene: SGDLS, YYNGEE. There are 17 amino acids in the CDR3, from cysteine to phenylalanine inclusive. Only the CDR3 part of the read is kept: 51 bases, read in frame from the first base. The origin of this receptor is a woman aged 60-75 years in a cohort exposed to, infected with or recovered from COVID-19 (not recorded which). The sequenced sample was PBMCs or T cells enriched from blood (not recorded which). The rearrangement joined TRBV9 to TRBJ1-4; 6 matching bases give a weak D call of TRBD1. The CDR3 amino acid sequence is: CASSVRPNDRSNEGLFF. At the DNA level, the sequence is TGTGCCAGCAGCGTCCGACCCAATGACAGGTCTAATGAAGGTCTGTTTTTT.